These 18 T cell receptor beta chains share one sample of origin, sequenced in a study of T cells in Graves' hyperthyroidism and ophthalmopathy. RNA transcripts served as the template for amplifying TCR beta CDR3 regions. An initial round of RT-PCR targeting the TCR CDR3 relied on the HTBI primer set. MiXCR, applied by TCRdb to the multiplex PCR reads, yields one record per CDR3 protein. The sample holds under 450,000 distinct CDR3 sequences, around 14% seen once. What was sequenced was blood. The receptors shown here come from a woman aged 18-29 years with Graves' hyperthyroidism.

This clonotype was observed at least ten times. The chain combines TRBV12-3 or TRBV12-4 with TRBJ1-3, with 7 bases that match TRBD1. The junction had 5 bases not matched to a gene; V was cut back by 5 bases and J by 4 bases. The CDR3 extends over 14 amino acids. The CDR3 loop is CASSDRAKGNTIYF. The DNA for the CDR3 is TGTGCCAGCAGTGACAGGGCGAAAGGAAACACCATATATTTT.

This clonotype has ten or more counts. This chain links TRBV7-2 with TRBJ2-1; D is unclear. The germline CDR1 and CDR2 sequences are SGHTA and FQGNSA. CDR3 length equals 15 residues. Trimming shortened V by 5 bases and J by 5 bases, and 16 bases separated the two germline ends. Here the CDR3 reads CASSPRPAKNNEQFF. In nucleotides, the CDR3 is TGTGCCAGCAGCCCGAGGCCCGCCAAGAACAATGAGCAGTTCTTC.

V gene TRBV12-3 or TRBV12-4 combines with J gene TRBJ1-2; 9 bases are shared with TRBD1. Germline trimming cut 5 bases from V and 7 bases from J; bases unmatched to any gene: 5. The CDR3 extends over 13 amino acids. CDR3 sequence: CASSPGQGPGYTF. CDR3 sequence (DNA): TGTGCCAGCAGTCCGGGACAGGGTCCTGGCTACACCTTC.

This clonotype was detected many times. The chain employs TRBV5-1 and TRBJ2-1; 10 positions agree with TRBD2. Germline CDR1 is SGHRS and CDR2 is YFSETQ. V lost 6 bases and J lost 0; bases outside the gene matches: 6. This CDR3 region has 16 residues. Here the CDR3 DNA reads TGCGCCAGCACTCTAGCGGGAGCCCCCTCCTACAATGAGCAGTTCTTC. Amino acids: CASTLAGAPSYNEQFF.

This clonotype was counted at least ten times. The chain joins TRBV6-2 or TRBV6-3 to TRBJ2-1, with 8 bases that match TRBD2. V was pared by 2 bases and J by 0 bases, with 0 bases of the junction left unmatched. Looked up from germline, CDR1 is MNHEY and CDR2 is SVGEGT. There are 15 residues in the CDR3. CDR3 nucleotides: TGTGCCAGCAGTTACAGCGGGGGCTCCTACAATGAGCAGTTCTTC. Amino acids: CASSYSGGSYNEQFF.

This chain connects TRBV2 to TRBJ2-1; 14 bases agree with TRBD2. V lost 5 bases and J lost 8; bases outside the gene matches: 5. CDR3 length: 15 amino acids. Germline V gene data show CDR1 as SNHLY and CDR2 as FYNNEI. CDR3 in amino acids: CASSPGLAGGDEQFF. DNA of the CDR3: TGTGCCAGCAGTCCAGGACTAGCGGGAGGTGATGAGCAGTTCTTC.

This clonotype came up a few times. This chain links TRBV9 with TRBJ2-7; D ambiguous. CDR1 is SGDLS, CDR2 YYNGEE, per germline. V gave up 4 bases and J gave up 0 bases, with 14 bases separating them. The CDR3 extends over 15 amino acids. Written as DNA, the CDR3 is TGTGCCAGCAGCCCGACTTTGTCGAGCTCCTACGAGCAGTACTTC. It is translated as CASSPTLSSSYEQYF.

This clonotype was picked up many times. CDR3 protein: CSAREGENEQFF. The CDR3, as DNA: TGCAGTGCTAGAGAAGGTGAAAATGAGCAGTTCTTC. The gene calls are TRBV20-1 and TRBJ2-1; D gene ambiguous. Germline lookup yields CDR1 DFQATT and CDR2 SNEGSKA (reference sequence). This CDR3 is built from 12 residues. Trimming left V 0 bases short and J 7 bases short, with 7 bases between.

The J gene is TRBJ1-4, the V gene TRBV5-1; D is possibly TRBD1 (5 bases). With 3 bases removed from V and 6 bases from J, the gap between germline ends came to 18 bases. The CDR3 covers 16 residues. CDR1 is SGHRS, CDR2 YFSETQ, per germline. CDR3 sequence reads: CASSSAGPGGDEKLFF. The CDR3 DNA sequence: TGCGCCAGCAGCTCCGCCGGGCCCGGGGGGGATGAAAAACTGTTTTTT.

This clonotype was counted ten times or more. V usage is TRBV6-1 and J usage is TRBJ1-6; D call uncertain. The CDR3 length is 19 residues. CDR1 is MNHNS and CDR2 is SASEGT in the germline V gene. The V gene lost 5 bases and the J gene lost 5 bases, with 25 bases spanning the gap. Here the CDR3 reads CASSPATVVRAGDNSPLHF. In DNA form, the CDR3 reads TGTGCCAGCAGTCCGGCTACGGTTGTGAGGGCAGGAGATAATTCACCCCTCCACTTT.

This clonotype was seen at least ten times. The genes are TRBV12-3 or TRBV12-4 and TRBJ2-2; D is undetermined. V dropped 7 bases and J dropped 5 bases, with 11 bases sitting between them. The CDR3 consists of 13 residues. The CDR3 DNA reads TGTGCCAGCATCCCACCTGGGACCGGGGAGCTGTTTTTT. Its translation is CASIPPGTGELFF.

This clonotype was recorded many times. The J gene is TRBJ1-2, the V gene TRBV29-1; possibly TRBD1 for D (5 bases). This CDR3 comprises 12 residues. The ends were cut back, 6 bases at V and 8 bases at J, with 16 bases in the middle. From germline, CDR1 is SQVTM and CDR2 ANQGSEA. The CDR3: CSVYSARGGYTF. For the CDR3, the DNA is TGCAGCGTATACAGCGCCCGGGGGGGCTACACCTTC.

This clonotype has ten or more counts. The genes are TRBV12-3 or TRBV12-4 and TRBJ2-2, with no clear D. The CDR3 runs 12 residues. Trimming took off 6 bases at V and 4 bases at J, with 6 bases between the two ends. The CDR3 nucleotides read TGTGCCAGCAGACTTGGCACCGGGGAGCTGTTTTTT. This codes for CASRLGTGELFF.

This clonotype was seen at least ten times. The V call is TRBV2, the J call TRBJ1-6, with 12 bases identical to TRBD1. The germline gives CDR1 SNHLY, CDR2 FYNNEI. V gave up 5 bases and J gave up 9 bases; unmatched junction bases: 8. The CDR3 runs to 16 residues. The CDR3 here is CASSLQGQGAASPLHF. CDR3 sequence (DNA): TGTGCCAGCAGTTTGCAGGGACAGGGGGCAGCTTCACCCCTCCACTTT.

This clonotype was observed many times. This rearrangement joins TRBV2 to TRBJ2-1; 8 nucleotides line up with TRBD2. J lost 10 bases, V lost 4 bases, and 9 bases had no gene match. The CDR3 has 14 residues. The germline V gene has CDR1 SNHLY and CDR2 FYNNEI. The CDR3 reads CASSAGTRIWEQFF. CDR3 nucleotides: TGTGCCAGCAGTGCCGGGACTAGGATTTGGGAGCAGTTCTTC.

Ten or more counts support this clonotype. Here the CDR3 DNA reads TGTGCCAGCAGCCCCCGTCTGAGCGCCGGGGACGAGCAGTACTTC. Protein: CASSPRLSAGDEQYF. The chain has TRBV7-6 and TRBJ2-7; perhaps TRBD2 as D (5 bases). V lost 5 bases to trimming and J lost 5 bases, with 19 bases between them. The CDR3 length is 15 residues. CDR1 and CDR2 from the germline V gene are SGHVS and FNYEAQ.

The J gene is TRBJ2-7, the V gene TRBV4-1, with D perhaps TRBD2 (6 bases). CDR3 length equals 15 residues. Trimming removed 1 base at V and 3 bases at J, with 13 bases between. Germline V gene lookup returns CDR1 MGHRA and CDR2 YSYEKL. The CDR3 DNA follows: TGCGCCAGCAGCCAAGTGTCAGGAGGGAACTACGAGCAGTACTTC. This gives the protein CASSQVSGGNYEQYF.

The chain recombines TRBV3-1 with TRBJ2-1; D not certain. Germline V gene data show CDR1 as LGHDT and CDR2 as YNNKEL (reference sequence). Deletions cut 0 bases from V and 7 bases from J, with 19 bases between. This CDR3 has 17 amino acids. CDR3 in amino acids: CASSQDLGRRPWNEQFF. CDR3 nucleotide sequence: TGTGCCAGCAGCCAAGATCTAGGACGAAGGCCGTGGAATGAGCAGTTCTTC.